What follows are 18 T cell receptor beta chains derived from one specimen sequenced in a study of patients and donors after allogeneic stem cell transplantation. TCRdb fed the RT-PCR reads into MiXCR, producing one record per CDR3 protein. Of 150,000 to 200,000 distinct CDR3 sequences in the sample, 41% are singletons; the top ten hold 30% to 35%. Sequencing was carried out using blood, either unsorted or a sorted T cell fraction (not recorded which). Receptors were obtained from a human donor who was either an allogeneic HSCT recipient or a stem cell or donor lymphocyte infusion donor (not recorded which). It is not recorded whose cells these are; they may come from a transplant donor.

The genes are TRBV29-1 and TRBJ2-7; maybe TRBD2 (6 bases). V shed 1 base and J shed 7 bases, with 11 bases lying between them. Germline values: CDR1 SQVTM, CDR2 ANQGSEA. The CDR3 sequence is 12 residues long. The CDR3 region is CSVEAGVREQYF. The CDR3 DNA follows: TGCAGCGTTGAAGCGGGGGTACGGGAGCAGTACTTC.

V is TRBV5-1 and J is TRBJ2-3; D call uncertain. Germline V lookup: CDR1 SGHRS, CDR2 YFSETQ. The V end was cut by 6 bases, the J end by 0 bases, with 8 bases between. This CDR3 is built from 13 residues. CDR3 DNA sequence: TGCGCCAGCAAGGCCAGTAGCACAGATACGCAGTATTTT. Translation gives CASKASSTDTQYF.

The chain is built from TRBV14 and TRBJ1-3; 7 bases map to TRBD1. Germline CDR1 and CDR2: SGHDN and FVKESK. This CDR3 contains 22 residues. V lost 0 bases, J lost 3 bases, and 23 bases stayed unmatched. The DNA for the CDR3 is TGTGCCAGCAGCCAAGATTTGGGACAGCGGGCTTCCAGAGGATTGGTTGGAAACACCATATATTTT. This encodes CASSQDLGQRASRGLVGNTIYF.

The chain recombines TRBV9 with TRBJ2-1, with no clear D. The CDR3 is 14 residues long. V lost 4 bases, J lost 5 bases, and 13 bases lay in between. Germline values: CDR1 SGDLS, CDR2 YYNGEE. In DNA form, the CDR3 reads TGTGCCAGCAGCCCCCATGGGCTCGACAATGAGCAGTTCTTC. Protein product: CASSPHGLDNEQFF.

The chain combines TRBV12-3 or TRBV12-4 with TRBJ2-1; TRBD1 aligns across 7 bases. The CDR3 has 15 residues. V shed 3 bases and J 9 bases; nucleotides not matched to a gene: 11. The DNA of the CDR3 is TGTGCCAGCAGTTTTGGAGACAGGGAGTTCGGTGAGCAGTTCTTC. Encoded protein: CASSFGDREFGEQFF.

This chain's CDR3 is CASVLTRGNTGELFF. In DNA form, the CDR3 reads TGTGCCAGCGTCCTTACGAGGGGGAACACCGGGGAGCTGTTTTTT. The chain combines TRBV5-6 with TRBJ2-2; D tentatively reads TRBD1 or TRBD2 (5 bases each). Germline-derived CDR1 and CDR2 are SGHDT and YYEEEE. Trimming took off 7 bases at V and 1 base at J, with 14 bases between the two ends. The CDR3 extends over 15 amino acids.

This clonotype was seen only a few times. The chain joins TRBV29-1 to TRBJ2-5, with TRBD2 matching over 7 bases. V was clipped by 0 bases and J by 5 bases; unmatched bases: 12. The germline gives CDR1 SQVTM, CDR2 ANQGSEA. This CDR3 is built from 16 residues. In nucleotides, the CDR3 is TGCAGCGTTGAAGACGGCGGGAGCAGGGTAGGGGAGACCCAGTACTTC. It is translated as CSVEDGGSRVGETQYF.

The gene calls are TRBV16 and TRBJ1-1, with D hard to call. The V end was cut by 1 base, the J end by 3 bases, with 12 bases between. The length of the CDR3 is 15 residues. From germline, CDR1 is KGHSY and CDR2 FQNENV. DNA for the CDR3: TGTGCCAGCAGCCAATATACAACCCTGGACACTGAAGCTTTCTTT. Amino acids: CASSQYTTLDTEAFF.

This chain uses TRBV5-1 with TRBJ2-1, with TRBD2 identical over 7 bases. Losses at the gene ends were 0 bases for V and 6 bases for J; bases not matched to a gene: 9. The CDR3 has 16 amino acids. Germline CDR1 SGHRS, CDR2 YFSETQ. The CDR3 protein is CASSLVTAGVGNEQFF. The CDR3 DNA follows: TGCGCCAGCAGCTTGGTGACGGCGGGAGTGGGCAATGAGCAGTTCTTC.

Worth noting for this clonotype: A read error may produce the germline difference seen at one junction end. The J gene is TRBJ1-1, the V gene TRBV15; no firm D call. The CDR3 is 14 amino acids. Germline loops: CDR1 LNHNV, CDR2 YYDKDF (reference sequence). The CDR3 spells CATRSPAPNTEAFF. Here the CDR3 DNA reads TGTGCCACCAGGAGCCCGGCACCGAACACTGAAGCCTTCTTT.

This clonotype occurred a few times. The V gene is TRBV28, the J gene TRBJ2-1; weak D call: TRBD2 (6 bases). Trimming removed 6 bases at V and 5 bases at J, with 17 bases between. The V gene's germline CDR1 is MDHEN and CDR2 SYDVKM. The CDR3 length is 15 residues. The chain's CDR3 is CASSPSDRPDNEQFF. The CDR3, as DNA: TGTGCCAGCAGCCCTAGCGATCGCCCGGACAATGAGCAGTTCTTC.

The chain couples TRBV6-1 to TRBJ1-5, with TRBD1 as a possible D gene (5 bases). This CDR3 region has 15 residues. Trimming took 4 bases from V and 6 from J, leaving 16 bases between them. In germline, CDR1 is MNHNS, CDR2 SASEGT. The CDR3: CASSVGGEVSQPQHF. In DNA form, the CDR3 reads TGTGCCAGCAGTGTTGGGGGGGAGGTTAGTCAGCCCCAGCATTTT.

The CDR3 bases are TGCAGTGCTAGAGAGCCGCTTGGTAGCGGGAGGGTCGGGTACGAGCAGTACTTC. Residues: CSAREPLGSGRVGYEQYF. The genes are TRBV20-1 and TRBJ2-7; the match to TRBD2 covers 11 bases. Trimming removed 0 bases from V and 4 bases from J; junction bases left unmatched: 14. Germline CDR1 and CDR2: DFQATT and SNEGSKA (reference sequence). CDR3 length: 18 amino acids.

The chain is built from TRBV2 and TRBJ2-3, with 10 bases fitting TRBD2. The V gene end was trimmed by 3 bases and the J gene end by 6 bases; junction bases not matched to a gene: 3. The CDR3 has 14 amino acids. Germline V gives CDR1 SNHLY, CDR2 FYNNEI. The CDR3 spells CASSDSGRADTQYF. CDR3 DNA sequence: TGTGCCAGCAGTGACAGCGGGAGGGCTGATACGCAGTATTTT.

This clonotype has more than one count but fewer than ten. V gene TRBV29-1 combines with J gene TRBJ1-5; tentatively, D is TRBD1 (5 bases). The germline V gene has CDR1 SQVTM and CDR2 ANQGSEA. Deletions cut 5 bases from V and 3 bases from J, with 8 bases between. CDR3 length: 12 amino acids. The chain's CDR3 is CSVKGNNQPQHF. DNA of the CDR3: TGCAGCGTTAAGGGGAACAATCAGCCCCAGCATTTT.

The rearrangement joins TRBV12-3 or TRBV12-4 to TRBJ2-7; D possibly corresponds to TRBD2 (6 bases). The CDR3 covers 14 residues. V shed 3 bases and J shed 4 bases, with 13 bases lying between them. CDR3 nucleotide sequence: TGTGCCAGCAGTTTTCGATCCGGGGGTTACGAGCAGTACTTC. This gives the protein CASSFRSGGYEQYF.

The chain recombines TRBV12-5 with TRBJ1-3, with D possibly matching TRBD1 (6 bases). This CDR3 region has 15 residues. The germline V gene has CDR1 LGHNT and CDR2 FRNRAP. V lost 1 base and J 4 bases, leaving 11 bases between the germline ends. The CDR3 spells CASGLDSDRGNTIYF. The CDR3 nucleotides are TGTGCTAGTGGTTTGGATTCCGACAGGGGAAACACCATATATTTT. The whole variable domain, remainder taken from reference TRBV12-5 and TRBJ1-3, is DARVTQTPRHKVTEMGQEVTMRCQPILGHNTVFWYRQTMMQGLELLAYFRNRAPLDDSGMPKDRFSAEMPDATLATLKIQPSEPRDSAVYFCASGLDSDRGNTIYFGEGSWLTVV.

V gene TRBV29-1 combines with J gene TRBJ2-3; D uncertain. V was pared by 3 bases and J by 4 bases, with 5 bases between. The CDR3 sequence is 11 residues long. Germline loops: CDR1 SQVTM, CDR2 ANQGSEA. CDR3 in amino acids: CSVDSPDTQYF. CDR3 sequence (DNA): TGCAGCGTTGACTCGCCAGATACGCAGTATTTT.